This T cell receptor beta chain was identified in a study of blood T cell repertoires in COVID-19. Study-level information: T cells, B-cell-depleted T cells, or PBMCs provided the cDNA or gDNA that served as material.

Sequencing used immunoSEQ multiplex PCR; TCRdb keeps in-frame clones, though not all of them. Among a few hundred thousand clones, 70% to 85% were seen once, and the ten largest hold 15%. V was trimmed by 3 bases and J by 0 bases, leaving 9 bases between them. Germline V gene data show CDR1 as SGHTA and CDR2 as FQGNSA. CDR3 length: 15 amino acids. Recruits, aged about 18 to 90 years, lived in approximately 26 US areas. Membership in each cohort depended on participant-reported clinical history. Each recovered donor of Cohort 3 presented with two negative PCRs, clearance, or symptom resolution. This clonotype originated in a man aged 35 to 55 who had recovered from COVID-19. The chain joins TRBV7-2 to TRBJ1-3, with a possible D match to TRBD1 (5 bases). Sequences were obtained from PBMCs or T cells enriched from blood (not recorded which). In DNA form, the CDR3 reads TGTGCCAGCAGCTTTCCAACAGGCTCTGGAAACACCATATATTTT. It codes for CASSFPTGSGNTIYF.